These 8 T cell receptor beta chains originate from one sample sequenced in a study of blood T cell repertoires in COVID-19. TCRdb keeps only in-frame clones here, not all; method: immunoSEQ multiplex PCR. The table includes 300,000 or so clones, approximately 90% detected once. Sequencing used peripheral blood. The receptors here all came from a woman in her 30s with COVID-19, enrolled during active disease.

V usage is TRBV19 and J usage is TRBJ1-1; no reliable D call. The CDR3 runs to 13 residues. CDR1 is LNHDA and CDR2 is SQIVND in the germline V gene (reference sequence). V was clipped by 8 bases and J by 1 base, with 11 bases between them. CDR3 loop: CASRQAPNTEAFF. CDR3 DNA: TGTGCCAGTCGGCAGGCCCCGAACACTGAAGCTTTCTTT.

The CDR3 reads CASSPVAGAYTIYF. The CDR3 DNA reads as TGTGCCAGCAGCCCCGTGGCAGGGGCGTACACCATATATTTT. This chain joins TRBV11-1 and TRBJ1-3, with a weak D call TRBD1 (6 bases). Trimming took off 5 bases at V and 8 bases at J, with 16 bases between the two ends. Per the germline V gene, CDR1 is SGHAT and CDR2 is FQDESV (reference sequence). The CDR3 contains 14 residues. The entire variable domain, with the rest obtained from reference TRBV11-1 and TRBJ1-3, is as follows: EAEVAQSPRYKITEKSQAVAFWCDPISGHATLYWYRQILGQGPELLVQFQDESVVDDSQLPKDRFSAERLKGVDSTLKIQPAELGDSAMYLCASSPVAGAYTIYFGEGSWLTVV.

This clone appeared a single time. This rearrangement joins TRBV4-1 to TRBJ2-3, with TRBD2 matching over 11 bases. The CDR3 is 17 residues long. V lost 5 bases and J lost 2; bases outside the gene matches: 9. Germline V CDR1 and CDR2: MGHRA, YSYEKL. DNA for the CDR3: TGCGCCAGCAGCTCCTTACTAGCGGGAGTTGACACAGATACGCAGTATTTT. It codes for CASSSLLAGVDTDTQYF.

This clone came up once. The rearrangement links TRBV3-1 (or the pseudogene TRBV3-2) to TRBJ1-3; 7 bases map to TRBD1. Germline CDR1 is LGHDT and CDR2 is YNNKEL (reference sequence). Trimming cost V 6 bases and J 9 bases; bases outside gene matches: 8. The CDR3 spans 13 residues. CDR3 coding DNA: TGTGCCAGCAGTGCCGGGACAGAGGTCACCATATATTTT. It is translated as CASSAGTEVTIYF.

The rearrangement joins TRBV6-2 or TRBV6-3 to TRBJ1-1, with a tentative D call TRBD1 (5 bases). This CDR3 is 14 amino acids long. The germline V and J ends were trimmed by 0 bases and 4 bases, with 9 bases remaining between them. Germline assignment: CDR1 MNHEY and CDR2 SVGEGT. DNA for the CDR3: TGTGCCAGCAGTTACTCTAAGGGGCTCACTGAAGCTTTCTTT. It encodes CASSYSKGLTEAFF.

This chain links TRBV27 with TRBJ1-1; TRBD1 aligns across 9 bases. CDR1 and CDR2 (germline): MNHEY, SMNVEV (reference sequence). The CDR3 has 14 amino acids. V was pared by 6 bases and J by 1 base, with 3 bases of the junction left unmatched. The CDR3 DNA is TGTGCCAGCAGGGAGACAGGGGGGAACACTGAAGCTTTCTTT. The encoded protein is CASRETGGNTEAFF.

The gene calls are TRBV7-8 and TRBJ1-3; a weak D match, TRBD1 (6 bases). The germline gives CDR1 SGHVS, CDR2 FQNEAQ. Trimming shortened V by 6 bases and J by 4 bases, and 13 bases separated the two germline ends. The CDR3 extends over 14 amino acids. DNA of the CDR3: TGTGCCAGCAGTTTACAGGGTACGGGAAACACCATATATTTT. Residues: CASSLQGTGNTIYF.

V is TRBV18 and J is TRBJ1-1; TRBD1 aligns across 9 bases. Germline V gene data show CDR1 as KGHSH and CDR2 as LQKENI. The CDR3 length is 16 residues. Trimming cost V 5 bases and J 3 bases; bases outside gene matches: 10. The CDR3 protein is CASSASRTGVDTEAFF. The CDR3, as DNA: TGTGCCAGCTCAGCTAGTAGGACAGGGGTTGACACTGAAGCTTTCTTT. The full variable domain, its missing parts supplied by reference TRBV18 and TRBJ1-1, is NAGVMQNPRHLVRRRGQEARLRCSPMKGHSHVYWYRQLPEEGLKFMVYLQKENIIDESGMPKERFSAEFPKEGPSILRIQQVVRGDSAAYFCASSASRTGVDTEAFFGQGTRLTVV.